The clone carrying this T cell receptor (beta chain) came up a few times. The antigen is undetermined. The data originate from a study of Graves' ophthalmopathy and Graves' hyperthyroidism. The CDR3 spans 12 residues. V dropped 10 bases and J dropped 8 bases, with 14 bases sitting between them. Looked up from germline, CDR1 is ENHRY and CDR2 is SYGVKD. PBMCs came from over 9.5 ml of fresh peripheral blood. Points from the study as a whole: Blood repertoires reportedly contained most expanded thyroid clonotypes above 0.001 frequency.

RNA transcripts provided the template for amplifying TCR beta CDR3 regions. RT-PCR in the first round used HTBI primers; a second-round multiplex PCR followed. Using its own MiXCR run on the multiplex PCR reads, TCRdb lists one record per CDR3 protein. The sample records about 740,000 distinct CDR3 sequences, approximately 40% being singletons. This chain joins TRBV10-3 and TRBJ2-2, with D possibly TRBD2 on 5 matching bases. Source material: peripheral blood. The TCR comes from an adult man with Graves' ophthalmopathy. The CDR3 spells CATGSRPGELFF. CDR3 in DNA: TGTGCCACTGGGAGTCGGCCAGGGGAGCTGTTTTTT.